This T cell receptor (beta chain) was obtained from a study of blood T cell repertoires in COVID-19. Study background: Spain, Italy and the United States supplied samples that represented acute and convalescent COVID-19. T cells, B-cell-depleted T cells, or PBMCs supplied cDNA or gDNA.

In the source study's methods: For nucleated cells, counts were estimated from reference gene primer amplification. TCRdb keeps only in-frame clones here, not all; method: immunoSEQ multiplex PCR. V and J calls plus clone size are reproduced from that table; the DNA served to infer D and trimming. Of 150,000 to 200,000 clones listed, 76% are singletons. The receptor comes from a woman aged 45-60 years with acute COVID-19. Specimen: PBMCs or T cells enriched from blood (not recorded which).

The CDR3 region has the DNA TGTGCCAGCCGATCGAGGTCCTACGAGCAGTACGTC. This translates into CASRSRSYEQYV. The gene calls are TRBV6-5 and TRBJ2-7, with no clear D. The V end was cut by 8 bases, the J end by 1 base, with 9 bases between. Germline V lookup: CDR1 MNHEY, CDR2 SVGAGI. The CDR3 consists of 12 residues.